This T cell receptor beta chain came from a study of blood T cell repertoires in COVID-19. Sequenced by immunoSEQ multiplex PCR; TCRdb stores in-frame clones only, minus some. Seen here are 55,000 to 85,000 clones, 90% observed once, and the top ten hold approximately 5%. Per germline, CDR1 SNHLY and CDR2 FYNNEI. The V and J ends lost 8 bases and 4 bases respectively, with 17 bases between them. The CDR3 totals 15 residues. Specimen: peripheral blood. This chain connects TRBV2 to TRBJ1-4; tentatively, D is TRBD1 (6 bases). The origin of this receptor is a woman under 30 with acute or convalescent COVID-19. DNA for the CDR3: TGTGCCAGCCGGGGGGGCCCCAGTGGTAATGAAAAACTGTTTTTT. It yields the protein CASRGGPSGNEKLFF.